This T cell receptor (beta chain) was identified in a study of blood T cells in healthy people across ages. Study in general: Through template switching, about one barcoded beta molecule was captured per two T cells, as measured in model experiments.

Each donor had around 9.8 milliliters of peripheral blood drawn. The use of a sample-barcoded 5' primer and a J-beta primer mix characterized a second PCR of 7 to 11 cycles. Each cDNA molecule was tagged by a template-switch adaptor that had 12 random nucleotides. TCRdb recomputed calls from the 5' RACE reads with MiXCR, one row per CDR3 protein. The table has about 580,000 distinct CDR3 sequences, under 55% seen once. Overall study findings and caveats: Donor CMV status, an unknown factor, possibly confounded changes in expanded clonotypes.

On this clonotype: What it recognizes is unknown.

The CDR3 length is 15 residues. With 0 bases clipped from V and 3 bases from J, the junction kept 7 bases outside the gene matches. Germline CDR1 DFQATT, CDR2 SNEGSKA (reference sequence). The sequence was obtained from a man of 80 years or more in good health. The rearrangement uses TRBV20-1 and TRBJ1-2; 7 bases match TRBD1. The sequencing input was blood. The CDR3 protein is CSARDLRQGHYGYTF. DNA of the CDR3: TGCAGTGCTAGAGATCTGAGACAGGGTCACTATGGCTACACCTTC.